The 26 T cell receptor beta chains reported below all come from one sample, sequenced in a study of identical twins. MiXCR, applied by TCRdb to the 5' RACE reads, yields one record per CDR3 protein. Here the sample spans more than 1.5 million distinct CDR3 sequences, around 33% being singletons. Input material: cord blood. The receptors stem from a newborn girl in good health.

This clonotype showed up many times. A much bigger clone sits one base away, suggesting this may be a read error. V gene TRBV3-1 combines with J gene TRBJ2-7; D remains unclear. This CDR3 spans 13 amino acids. Germline V lookup: CDR1 LGHDT, CDR2 YNNKEL (reference sequence). Deletions cut 0 bases from V and 3 bases from J, with 6 bases between. The CDR3 spells CASSQDSFYEQYF. DNA of the CDR3: TGTGCCAGCAGCCAAGACAGCTTCTACGAGCAGTACTTC.

This chain uses TRBV20-1 with TRBJ2-1; the D gene could be TRBD1 or TRBD2 (5 bases each). V was trimmed by 4 bases and J by 0 bases, leaving 16 bases between them. The CDR3 spans 16 residues. CDR1 is DFQATT, CDR2 SNEGSKA, per germline (reference sequence). CDR3: CSAIGAQVPSYNEQFF. In DNA form, the CDR3 reads TGCAGTGCTATCGGGGCACAGGTGCCCTCCTACAATGAGCAGTTCTTC.

The chain recombines TRBV5-1 with TRBJ2-3, with 10 bases fitting TRBD2. This CDR3 spans 17 amino acids. Germline trimming cut 2 bases from V and 5 bases from J; bases unmatched to any gene: 11. Germline V gene lookup returns CDR1 SGHRS and CDR2 YFSETQ. The CDR3 is CASSFRPSGGAEDTQYF. The CDR3 DNA sequence: TGCGCCAGCAGCTTCCGACCCAGCGGGGGGGCTGAAGATACGCAGTATTTT.

CDR3 nucleotide sequence: TGTGCCAGCAGCAAAATGAGGGGAATCCATCAGCCCCAGCATTTT. This translates into CASSKMRGIHQPQHF. V is TRBV21-1 and J is TRBJ1-5; the table's D gene call, TRBD1, was not cross checked with the DNA. TRBV21-1 is annotated as a pseudogene. There are 15 residues in the CDR3.

This chain connects TRBV7-9 to TRBJ2-2, with 8 bases identical to TRBD2. V dropped 2 bases and J dropped 0; count of bases not matched to a gene: 5. CDR1 and CDR2 from the germline V gene are SEHNR and FQNEAQ (reference sequence). This CDR3 contains 17 residues. The CDR3 protein is CASSLRGGRPNTGELFF. CDR3 DNA sequence: TGTGCCAGCAGCTTAAGGGGCGGGAGGCCGAACACCGGGGAGCTGTTTTTT.

The CDR3 nucleotides are TGTGCCAGCAGCGTAGGAGTTGGGAGAGGAGCGGGAGTACGGGAGACCCAGTACTTC. Translating gives CASSVGVGRGAGVRETQYF. J is TRBJ2-5 and V is TRBV9, with 8 bases identical to TRBD2. J was trimmed by 5 bases and V by 0 bases; bases with no gene match: 18. The CDR3 length is 19 residues. Germline lookup yields CDR1 SGDLS and CDR2 YYNGEE.

The rearrangement links TRBV3-1 to TRBJ1-1; TRBD1 agrees at 9 bases. CDR1 is LGHDT, CDR2 YNNKEL, per germline (reference sequence). The V and J ends lost 3 bases and 0 bases, in that order; junction bases with no gene match: 5. CDR3 size: 16 residues. For the CDR3, the DNA is TGTGCCAGCAGCCAGAGGGACAGGGTATTGAACACTGAAGCTTTCTTT. Translating it yields CASSQRDRVLNTEAFF.

This CDR3 reads CASRAGRPYNEQFF. CDR3 nucleotides: TGTGCCAGCAGGGCAGGGAGGCCCTACAATGAGCAGTTCTTC. This sequence joins TRBV12-3 or TRBV12-4 and TRBJ2-1, with D perhaps TRBD2 (6 bases). This CDR3 spans 14 amino acids. V lost 6 bases and J lost 2, with 11 bases in between.

This chain connects TRBV6-6 to TRBJ1-5; unclear D gene. From germline, CDR1 is MNHNY and CDR2 SVGAGI (reference sequence). V lost 6 bases and J 1 base, leaving 16 bases between the germline ends. This CDR3 spans 16 amino acids. The DNA for the CDR3 is TGTGCCAGCAGCCCCCCCCGGGGAGGGAGCAATCAGCCCCAGCATTTT. Amino acids: CASSPPRGGSNQPQHF.

The J gene is TRBJ1-2, the V gene TRBV5-5; D is possibly TRBD1 (6 bases). Trimming pared 0 bases from V and 3 bases from J, leaving 9 bases between. From germline, CDR1 is SGHKS and CDR2 YYEKEE (reference sequence). This CDR3 has 14 amino acids. DNA of the CDR3: TGTGCCAGCAGCTTGGCGGCAGGGGACTATGGCTACACCTTC. Translated, it gives CASSLAAGDYGYTF.

V is TRBV5-1 and J is TRBJ1-1; no reliable D call. The CDR3 is 13 residues long. V gave up 7 bases and J gave up 1 base, with 11 bases separating them. Germline values: CDR1 SGHRS, CDR2 YFSETQ. CDR3 DNA sequence: TGCGCCAGCCAGCTATCGGGGAACACTGAAGCTTTCTTT. Residues: CASQLSGNTEAFF.

For the CDR3, the DNA is TGTGCCAGCAGTTTCAGGACTAGCGGGAAGGGGATATTTGTTGACAATGAGCAGTACTTC. It translates to CASSFRTSGKGIFVDNEQYF. V and J are TRBV28 and TRBJ2-5, with 12 bases that match TRBD2. V trimming: 3 bases; J trimming: 11 bases; junction bases outside the gene matches: 25. The CDR3 totals 20 residues. CDR1 MDHEN and CDR2 SYDVKM come from the germline V gene.

This sequence joins TRBV28 and TRBJ2-7; TRBD2 agrees at 9 bases. J lost 0 bases, V lost 4 bases, and 19 bases had no gene match. The CDR3 is 20 residues long. Germline V CDR1 and CDR2: MDHEN, SYDVKM. For the CDR3, the DNA is TGTGCCAGCAGTTCCCCCGTGACTAGCGGACAGCCATATCACTCCTACGAGCAGTACTTC. It specifies CASSSPVTSGQPYHSYEQYF.

The gene calls are TRBV5-1 and TRBJ2-3; D assignment may be TRBD1 or TRBD2 (5 bases each). The V and J ends lost 3 bases and 1 base respectively, with 12 bases between them. Germline V gene lookup returns CDR1 SGHRS and CDR2 YFSETQ. This CDR3 contains 15 residues. Here the CDR3 reads CASSSTPGRTDTQYF. CDR3 nucleotides: TGCGCCAGCAGCTCCACACCGGGGCGCACAGATACGCAGTATTTT.

A note on this clonotype: A much larger clone differs from this one at a single base, so this may be a read error. The chain carries TRBV2 and TRBJ2-1; D is ambiguous. V was shortened by 7 bases and J by 0 bases, with 7 bases between the two germline ends. This CDR3 has 13 residues. Germline V gene lookup returns CDR1 SNHLY and CDR2 FYNNEI. The CDR3 loop reads CASKASSYNEQFF. CDR3 nucleotide sequence: TGTGCCAGCAAGGCTAGCTCCTACAATGAGCAGTTCTTC.

This clonotype has more than one count but fewer than ten. The V and J genes are TRBV28 and TRBJ1-2; the D gene is possibly TRBD1 (5 bases). The germline gives CDR1 MDHEN, CDR2 SYDVKM. The V and J ends lost 0 bases and 2 bases respectively, with 16 bases between them. The CDR3 length is 17 residues. The DNA of the CDR3 is TGTGCCAGCAGTTTATGGGGTGGGCAGGGCCCGAACTATGGCTACACCTTC. Its protein product is CASSLWGGQGPNYGYTF.

This clonotype was seen more than once but under ten times. The chain uses TRBV21-1 and TRBJ2-3; TRBD1, the table's D call, lacks a check against the DNA. TRBV21-1 is a pseudogene segment. The CDR3 spans 14 residues. The CDR3 DNA sequence: TGTGCCAGCAGCAAACAGGGGGGCACAGATACGCAGTATTTT. This translates into CASSKQGGTDTQYF.

Comment on this clonotype: Sequence at one end of the junction differs from germline and may be a read error. The chain recombines TRBV20-1 with TRBJ2-7; D remains ambiguous. Per germline, CDR1 DFQATT and CDR2 SNEGSKA (reference sequence). This CDR3 has 9 amino acids. This chain's CDR3 is CSASYEHYF. CDR3 DNA sequence: TGCAGTGCCAGCTACGAGCACTACTTC.

The V gene is TRBV20-1, the J gene TRBJ2-3; 7 nucleotides align to TRBD2. The V gene end was trimmed by 7 bases and the J gene end by 3 bases; junction bases not matched to a gene: 16. The CDR3 is made up of 16 amino acids. Per germline, CDR1 DFQATT and CDR2 SNEGSKA (reference sequence). In nucleotides, the CDR3 is TGCAGTGTTAGTTTGGGGGGGACTACCCAAACAGATACGCAGTATTTT. Translated: CSVSLGGTTQTDTQYF.

The V call is TRBV27, the J call TRBJ2-1; a weak D match, TRBD1 (6 bases). V dropped 5 bases and J dropped 9 bases, with 14 bases sitting between them. This CDR3 has 13 amino acids. CDR1 is MNHEY, CDR2 SMNVEV, per germline (reference sequence). The CDR3 sequence is CASSKPNRAEQFF. CDR3 sequence (DNA): TGTGCCAGCAGTAAACCCAACAGGGCTGAGCAGTTCTTC.

CDR3 nucleotides: TGCAGTGCCGGGACAGGGGATACCGGGGAGCTGTTTTTT. Amino acids: CSAGTGDTGELFF. This chain links TRBV20-1 with TRBJ2-2, with TRBD1 matching 10 bases. Germline V lookup: CDR1 DFQATT, CDR2 SNEGSKA (reference sequence). The CDR3 contains 13 residues. V lost 6 bases and J lost 5; bases outside the gene matches: 3.

V is TRBV12-3 or TRBV12-4 and J is TRBJ2-3; 10 positions agree with TRBD2. Germline trimming cut 1 base from V and 3 bases from J; bases unmatched to any gene: 7. This CDR3 spans 17 amino acids. The CDR3 DNA follows: TGTGCCAGCAGTTTAGGGCCTAGCGGGAGAGGGACAGATACGCAGTATTTT. Translation: CASSLGPSGRGTDTQYF.

This clonotype came up a few times. A much more abundant neighbour one base away suggests this may be a read error. V usage is TRBV6-6 and J usage is TRBJ2-3; no definite D call. Trimming removed 2 bases from V and 2 bases from J, with 2 bases in between. Germline CDR1 and CDR2: MNHNY and SVGAGI (reference sequence). The CDR3 has 12 amino acids. The CDR3 here is CASSYVTDTQYF. The CDR3 DNA reads as TGTGCCAGCAGTTACGTCACAGATACGCAGTATTTT.

This clonotype was observed once. This chain connects TRBV3-1 to TRBJ2-7; 7 bases are a match to TRBD1. Looked up from germline, CDR1 is LGHDT and CDR2 is YNNKEL (reference sequence). Trimming took 8 bases from V and 3 from J; bases not matched to a gene: 13. The CDR3 has 15 residues. The CDR3 DNA reads TGTGCCAGCGCCCCCACCGGACAGGCTGACTACGAGCAGTACTTC. Protein: CASAPTGQADYEQYF.

The V and J genes are TRBV30 and TRBJ1-2; tentative D call: TRBD1 (6 bases). The V and J ends lost 2 bases and 4 bases respectively, with 14 bases between them. The CDR3 spans 14 residues. Germline lookup yields CDR1 GTSNPN and CDR2 SVGIG (reference sequence). The CDR3 sequence is CAWSLLDRFYGYTF. For the CDR3, the DNA is TGTGCCTGGAGTCTCTTAGACAGGTTCTATGGCTACACCTTC.

V is TRBV3-1 and J is TRBJ2-1; TRBD2 is a possible D gene (6 bases). The CDR3 has 16 residues. V dropped 1 base and J dropped 8 bases, with 18 bases sitting between them. Germline values: CDR1 LGHDT, CDR2 YNNKEL (reference sequence). The chain's CDR3 is CASSQGRDFLDYEQFF. The CDR3 DNA reads TGTGCCAGCAGCCAAGGCCGGGACTTTCTGGACTATGAGCAGTTCTTC.